A single sample gave rise to the 3 T cell receptor beta chains below, sequenced in a study of T cell repertoires in cytomegalovirus infection. MiXCR, run by TCRdb on the reads, gives a single entry per CDR3 protein. The sample shows some 180,000 distinct CDR3 sequences, 17% of them seen only once. Input material: CD8+ T cells from PBMCs. The receptors stem from a human donor in good health (CMV status not recorded). Some clones in this sample may be carry-over from other donors' samples.

This clonotype was counted only a few times. CDR3 sequence: CASTKRGSETQYF. The CDR3 nucleotides are TGTGCCAGCACCAAACGGGGTTCAGAGACCCAGTACTTC. This chain uses TRBV6-5 with TRBJ2-5; maybe TRBD2 (5 bases). This CDR3 region has 13 residues. Germline V gene lookup returns CDR1 MNHEY and CDR2 SVGAGI. V dropped 7 bases and J dropped 4 bases, with 13 bases sitting between them.

This chain uses TRBV20-1 with TRBJ2-7; no clear D gene. Germline-derived CDR1 and CDR2 are DFQATT and SNEGSKA (reference sequence). The CDR3 extends over 14 amino acids. Between the trimmed V and J ends, which lost 0 bases and 3 bases, there was a span of 12 bases. The CDR3 DNA sequence: TGCAGTGCTAGAGATACAAAGGGCTTCTACGAGCAGTACTTC. Protein product: CSARDTKGFYEQYF.

This sequence joins TRBV7-6 and TRBJ2-1, with D possibly matching TRBD1 (5 bases). V was clipped by 0 bases and J by 13 bases, with 16 bases between them. From germline, CDR1 is SGHVS and CDR2 FNYEAQ. The CDR3 contains 14 residues. CDR3 residues: CASSLAVTTERQFF. For the CDR3, the DNA is TGTGCCAGCAGCTTAGCAGTTACGACAGAGAGACAGTTCTTC.